This T cell receptor beta chain was obtained from a study of T cells in Graves' hyperthyroidism and ophthalmopathy (dated by TCRdb to the late 2010s). Regarding the study in general: Peripheral blood was collected at initial diagnosis, before any treatment. To identify distinguishing TCR V-J signatures, a discovery cohort of 100 patients was used, comprising 40 to 45 with Graves' ophthalmopathy and around 57 with stable Graves' hyperthyroidism. An independent validation cohort of fewer than 20 hyperthyroidism patients and approximately 17 patients who later progressed to ophthalmopathy tested prospective prediction of ophthalmopathy. The approximately 98 discovery patients were randomly divided into training and test sets at a 7:3 ratio. In over five Graves' hyperthyroidism patients, the study also compared T-cell repertoires from thyroid tissue with T-cell repertoires from blood. After blood sampling, hyperthyroidism patients were treated with methimazole at a starting dose of 30 mg daily, and ophthalmopathy patients were treated with high-dose intravenous methylprednisolone. TCR Vbeta CDR3 sequencing of approximately 140 peripheral blood samples (over 40 ophthalmopathy, roughly 74 hyperthyroidism and approximately 17 progressor patients) is reported in the paper. The research as a whole found: Most expanded thyroid clonotypes (frequency above 0.001) were also found in blood, which suggests that blood repertoires may mirror thyroid immune responses. A 13 V-J signature model separated ophthalmopathy from stable hyperthyroidism, with around 88% sensitivity and roughly 84% specificity in cross-validation and 80%/75% in testing. Sample size was not statistically predetermined, and blinding of investigators to group allocation was not performed. In validation, progression to ophthalmopathy was predicted by the model with roughly 71% sensitivity and under 85% specificity, a median of 6.5 months before onset.

CDR1 and CDR2, looked up from the germline V gene (reference sequence), are SEHNR and FQNEAQ. The CDR3, cysteine through phenylalanine, is 16 amino acids long. Just CDR3 DNA is preserved here, 48 bases in frame from base 1. The germline ends are 9 bases apart after V is trimmed by 1 base and J by 2 bases. The TCR beta CDR3 regions were amplified from the RNA transcripts. For the first round of RT-PCR on the TCR CDR3, the HTBI primer set was used together with the Qiagen OneStep RT-PCR kit. Libraries were constructed in a second round of multiplex PCR, after which size selection and purification were performed. Sequencing of the libraries was done on an Illumina HiSeq2000 using paired-end 100 bp reads. For the original study's pipeline: SOAPnuke was used to process the raw data, throwing out any read that contained adapters or uncalled bases, had a mean Phred below 15, or lacked an exact constant-primer or identifier match. High-quality paired reads were merged with COPE v1.2.5, and unique nucleotide sequences were defined as clonotypes. MiTCR v1.1 was used to align clonotypes to the IMGT TRBV, TRBD and TRBJ reference segments. The analysis was restricted to V-J combinations with a frequency above 0.0001, which together covered 98% to 99.2% of the repertoires. A TCS score was defined as the ratio between F50 (clonal expansion) and ExV (chaos), using BLOSUM62-based TCRdist between CDR3 peptides within each V-J. Welch's t-statistics and random forest reduced roughly 530 V-J features to 13, which were used in a naive Bayes classifier (R e1071). The public reads were reprocessed in TCRdb via fastp at Q25 and MiXCR, keeping in-frame beta chains. Records with the same CDR3 protein are collapsed into one entry carrying the most frequent genes and DNA. The V and J calls reflect TCRdb's pipeline rather than the authors' work. This sample has some 360,000 distinct CDR3 sequences in its table, and around 14% of those were observed once. About 10% of the sample goes to the ten largest clones.

Concerning this clonotype itself: Its antigen remains unidentified. Nothing much larger sits one base from this clone, and base qualities are not available.

A patient counted as having stable Graves' hyperthyroidism if no progression to ophthalmopathy occurred over 18 months of follow-up. Hyperthyroidism patients were aged 18 to 65 years and newly diagnosed, with disease duration of less than 2 months. Any patient with an uncontrolled infection, another autoimmune disease, pregnancy or lactation was excluded. Diagnoses were based on clinical symptoms, serum thyroxine and TRAb, thyroid ultrasound and orbital computed tomography. PBMCs were isolated from about 10 ml of fresh peripheral blood by Ficoll-Paque density gradient centrifugation. Total RNA was extracted using Trizol reagent, and RNA quality was assessed on an Agilent 2100 Bioanalyzer.

The chain is made from TRBV7-9 and TRBJ2-6, and TRBD1 may be the D gene, going by 6 matching bases. Sequenced: blood. The source is a woman in her sixties with Graves' hyperthyroidism. The base sequence is TGTGCCAGCAGCTTAGGCACAGGGACTGGGGCCAACGTCCTGACTTTC. Translated, it gives CASSLGTGTGANVLTF.